One sample yielded the 16 T cell receptor beta chains listed below, sequenced in a study of blood T cell repertoires in COVID-19. Measured with immunoSEQ multiplex PCR; TCRdb has only the in-frame clones, and not every one. The repertoire has 160,000 or so clones, roughly 83% of them found once; the top ten carry 1.5% to 1.9%. Sequenced input: peripheral blood. Every receptor here comes from a human donor in a cohort sampled during active COVID-19.

The rearrangement links TRBV19 to TRBJ1-3; D is undetermined. Between the trimmed V and J ends, which lost 6 bases and 2 bases, there was a span of 8 bases. The CDR3 covers 13 residues. The germline gives CDR1 LNHDA, CDR2 SQIVND (reference sequence). The CDR3 loop reads CASRSGAGNTIYF. The CDR3 coding sequence is TGTGCCAGTAGAAGCGGCGCTGGAAACACCATATATTTT.

This clone was counted between two and nine times. The chain employs TRBV7-9 and TRBJ2-7, with D possibly TRBD2 on 7 matching bases. Germline lookup yields CDR1 SEHNR and CDR2 FQNEAQ (reference sequence). Deletions cut 5 bases from V and 3 bases from J, with 17 bases between. The CDR3 contains 15 residues. The CDR3 loop is CASSAPRGAVYEQYF. CDR3 sequence (DNA): TGTGCCAGCAGCGCACCCCGGGGGGCGGTCTACGAGCAGTACTTC.

V is TRBV2 and J is TRBJ2-1, with D maybe TRBD1 (6 bases). The ends were cut back, 7 bases at V and 9 bases at J, with 16 bases in the middle. The CDR3 extends over 13 amino acids. Germline values: CDR1 SNHLY, CDR2 FYNNEI. CDR3 loop: CASTGDQQGEQFF. The DNA for the CDR3 is TGTGCCAGCACCGGGGACCAACAGGGTGAGCAGTTCTTC.

The rearrangement uses TRBV28 and TRBJ1-2, with TRBD1 identical over 9 bases. With 8 bases clipped from V and 8 bases from J, the junction kept 9 bases outside the gene matches. In germline, CDR1 is MDHEN, CDR2 SYDVKM. The CDR3 is 13 amino acids. This CDR3 is CASHTTGGGGYTF. DNA for the CDR3: TGTGCCAGCCATACTACAGGGGGCGGAGGCTACACCTTC.

This clone was found a few times. The rearrangement links TRBV14 to TRBJ1-1; TRBD1 might be the D (6 bases). V lost 4 bases, J lost 1 base, and 10 bases lay in between. The germline CDR1 and CDR2 sequences are SGHDN and FVKESK. The CDR3 sequence is 14 residues long. In DNA, the CDR3 is TGTGCCAGCAGCCTCGTACAGGGGAACACTGAAGCTTTCTTT. Translating gives CASSLVQGNTEAFF.

About this clone: This may be a read error: a much more frequent sequence differs by one nucleotide. The chain is built from TRBV5-5 and TRBJ2-7; 7 bases are shared with TRBD1. Germline V gene sequence: CDR1 SGHKS, CDR2 YYEKEE (reference sequence). The V segment lost 3 bases and the J segment 3 bases; nucleotides outside the gene matches: 0. The CDR3 consists of 12 residues. This CDR3 reads CASSSGGYEQYF. CDR3 bases: TGTGCCAGCAGCTCAGGGGGCTACGAGCAGTACTTC.

The chain employs TRBV5-4 and TRBJ2-7; 16 positions agree with TRBD2. Germline V gene data show CDR1 as SGHNT and CDR2 as YYREEE (reference sequence). V gave up 4 bases and J gave up 2 bases; unmatched junction bases: 3. The CDR3 is made up of 16 amino acids. In DNA, the CDR3 is TGTGCCAGCAGCCAGGGACTAGCGGGAGGGCCCTACGAGCAGTACTTC. As protein: CASSQGLAGGPYEQYF.

The chain carries TRBV9 and TRBJ2-7, with 9 bases matching TRBD1. Germline CDR1 SGDLS, CDR2 YYNGEE. The V gene end was trimmed by 4 bases and the J gene end by 5 bases; junction bases not matched to a gene: 10. CDR3 size: 15 residues. In nucleotides, the CDR3 is TGTGCCAGCAGCCCCCAGGGGACAGGGACAGACGAGCAGTACTTC. It yields the protein CASSPQGTGTDEQYF.

The V call is TRBV28, the J call TRBJ2-7; 9 nucleotides agree with TRBD1. This CDR3 region has 16 residues. Germline CDR1 reads MDHEN; CDR2 reads SYDVKM. Trimming took 3 bases from V and 2 from J; bases not matched to a gene: 8. The CDR3 DNA follows: TGTGCCAGCAGTTTCCTCGGGTGGGACAGGGCCTACGAGCAGTACTTC. It yields the protein CASSFLGWDRAYEQYF.

The chain combines TRBV7-9 with TRBJ2-7; D remains ambiguous. The CDR3 spans 13 residues. Germline lookup yields CDR1 SEHNR and CDR2 FQNEAQ (reference sequence). Trimming removed 5 bases from V and 4 bases from J, with 12 bases in between. This CDR3 reads CASSPPAAYEQYF. The DNA for the CDR3 is TGTGCCAGCAGCCCGCCCGCGGCATACGAGCAGTACTTC.

The J gene is TRBJ1-6, the V gene TRBV6-4, with D possibly matching TRBD1 (6 bases). V gave up 6 bases and J gave up 0 bases, with 12 bases separating them. CDR1 is MRHNA and CDR2 is SNTAGT in the germline V gene. The CDR3 covers 16 residues. In nucleotides, the CDR3 is TGTGCCAGCAGGGTGACAGGCAGCTCCTATAATTCACCCCTCCACTTT. It is translated as CASRVTGSSYNSPLHF.

The chain combines TRBV6-4 with TRBJ1-5; no firm D call. From germline, CDR1 is MRHNA and CDR2 SNTAGT. With 9 bases removed from V and 6 bases from J, the gap between germline ends came to 9 bases. The CDR3 is 11 residues long. In DNA form, the CDR3 reads TGTGCCAGTAGCTACATTCAGCCCCAGCATTTT. Translating gives CASSYIQPQHF.

The table lists this clone with a count of one. V usage is TRBV28 and J usage is TRBJ2-1; 9 nucleotides match TRBD2. CDR1 MDHEN and CDR2 SYDVKM come from the germline V gene. The V segment lost 1 base and the J segment 7 bases; nucleotides outside the gene matches: 5. The CDR3 has 15 residues. This CDR3 reads CASSLSGTSRNEQFF. The CDR3, as DNA: TGTGCCAGCAGTTTATCCGGGACTAGCCGGAATGAGCAGTTCTTC. Full variable domain (remainder filled in from reference TRBV28 and TRBJ2-1): DVKVTQSSRYLVKRTGEKVFLECVQDMDHENMFWYRQDPGLGLRLIYFSYDVKMKEKGDIPEGYSVSREKKERFSLILESASTNQTSMYLCASSLSGTSRNEQFFGPGTRLTVL.

This clone was seen a handful of times. The chain joins TRBV29-1 to TRBJ2-7; D might be TRBD2 (6 bases). Germline CDR1 reads SQVTM; CDR2 reads ANQGSEA. CDR3 length: 11 amino acids. Trimming took off 7 bases at V and 5 bases at J, with 12 bases between the two ends. CDR3 DNA sequence: TGCAGCGCCGGGTGGGAGGACGAGCAGTACTTC. Translating it yields CSAGWEDEQYF.

The chain recombines TRBV6-1 with TRBJ1-1; D might be TRBD1 (5 bases). V shed 3 bases and J shed 6 bases, with 14 bases lying between them. The CDR3 is 14 amino acids. The germline gives CDR1 MNHNS, CDR2 SASEGT. CDR3 residues: CASSEHRKGPEAFF. The CDR3 bases are TGTGCCAGCAGTGAGCACAGGAAGGGGCCTGAAGCTTTCTTT.

The chain recombines TRBV28 with TRBJ2-5; 8 positions match TRBD2. The germline CDR1 and CDR2 sequences are MDHEN and SYDVKM. CDR3 length: 16 residues. V shed 7 bases, J shed 3 bases, and the junction held 13 bases outside the gene matches. The DNA of the CDR3 is TGTGCCAGCACCCCTCGGGTAGCGGGATTAAAAGAGACCCAGTACTTC. Translating gives CASTPRVAGLKETQYF.